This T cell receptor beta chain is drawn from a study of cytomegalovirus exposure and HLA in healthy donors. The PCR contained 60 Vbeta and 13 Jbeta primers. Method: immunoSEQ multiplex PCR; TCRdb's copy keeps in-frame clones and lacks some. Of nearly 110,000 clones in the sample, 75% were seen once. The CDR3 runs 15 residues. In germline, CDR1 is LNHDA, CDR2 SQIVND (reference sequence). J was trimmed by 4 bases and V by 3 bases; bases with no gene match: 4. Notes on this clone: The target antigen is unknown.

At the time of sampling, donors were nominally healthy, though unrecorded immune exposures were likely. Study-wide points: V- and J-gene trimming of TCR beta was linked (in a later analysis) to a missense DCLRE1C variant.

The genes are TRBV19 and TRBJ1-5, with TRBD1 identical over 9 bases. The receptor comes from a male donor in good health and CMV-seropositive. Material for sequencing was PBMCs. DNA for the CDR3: TGTGCCAGTAGTATCGGACAGGGGATTAATCAGCCCCAGCATTTT. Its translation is CASSIGQGINQPQHF.